This T cell receptor (beta chain) originates from a study of blood T cell repertoires in COVID-19. Original handling: Reference gene primer amplification gave estimated nucleated cell counts. The repertoire was sequenced with immunoSEQ multiplex PCR; TCRdb's copy has only in-frame clones and lacks some. The DNA was the basis for D and trimming; V, J and clone size are from that table. Here the sample spans some 93,000 clones, 85% to 90% being singletons. The sequencing sample was made of peripheral blood. The clonotype originates from a man aged 55-75 years with acute or convalescent COVID-19.

The CDR3 region is CASSQGVAGGQITQYF. The CDR3 nucleotides read TGTGCCAGCAGCCAAGGGGTAGCGGGGGGACAGATAACGCAGTATTTT. The chain is built from TRBV3-1 (or the pseudogene TRBV3-2) and TRBJ2-3, with TRBD2 identical over 10 bases. This CDR3 has 16 amino acids. CDR1 LGHDT and CDR2 YNNKEL come from the germline V gene (reference sequence). V lost 1 base to trimming and J lost 9 bases; unmatched junction nucleotides: 10.